This T cell receptor (beta chain) is from a study of cytomegalovirus exposure and HLA in healthy donors. Germline lookup yields CDR1 MNHEY and CDR2 SMNVEV (reference sequence). The CDR3 runs to 13 residues. The V and J ends lost 3 bases and 0 bases respectively, with 3 bases between them. PCR employed 60 Vbeta and 13 Jbeta primers. Using immunoSEQ multiplex PCR, the repertoire was profiled, and TCRdb retains in-frame clones only, with some absent. This sample has more than 40,000 clones, with about half found just once. The sample taken for sequencing was PBMCs. The TCR was taken from a man between 60 and 75 years old in good health and CMV-seronegative. The chain employs TRBV27 and TRBJ1-3; D remains unclear. CDR3 sequence: CASSFSSGNTIYF. DNA for the CDR3: TGTGCCAGCAGTTTTAGCTCTGGAAACACCATATATTTT.